This T cell receptor beta chain was obtained from a study of T cells after yellow fever vaccination (dated by TCRdb to about 2019). Concerning the study at large: The SMART-Seq v4 Ultra Low Input RNA kit was used to prepare libraries from fractions with low cell numbers. To follow T-cell clones before and after both primary and booster YFV17D yellow fever vaccination, bulk TCR alpha and beta repertoires underwent longitudinal sequencing. The cohort comprised two healthy male donors, one aged 18 to 29 and one aged 30 to 40 years. Blood was drawn at multiple timepoints before and after primary and secondary immunization, with bulk PBMC replicates and cell subsets isolated.

TCR cDNA was synthesized by 5'RACE template switching, through which a universal primer site and unique molecular identifiers were introduced. cDNA synthesis was primed from both the TCR alpha and TCR beta constant segments. Library amplification used two PCR steps, and the second PCR step added sample barcodes and sequencing adapters. Sequencing of libraries was performed on Illumina HiSeq 2500 (2x100 bp) or NovaSeq (2x150 bp). The study's processing was this. MIGEC was used to demultiplex reads and collapse the reads into UMI consensus sequences, and MiXCR was used for V(D)J alignment. Clonotypes responding to the vaccine were identified with edgeR on replicate PBMC samples, with the criteria of FDR below 0.01 and a log2 fold change above 5 up to day 15. Bulk clonotypes were assigned CD4 or CD8 identity according to which sequenced CD4 or CD8 repertoire held them at higher abundance. TCRdb took the public reads, trimmed them with fastp at Q25, ran MiXCR for clone calling and kept in-frame beta chains. Rows with a matching CDR3 protein are joined into one entry that keeps the most common DNA and genes. These V and J calls are TCRdb output, not the study's own analysis. The sample yields 200,000 to 250,000 distinct CDR3 sequences; about 7% were counted once. The biggest ten clones account for roughly 0.86% of the sample.

With regard to this clonotype: Its antigen is unknown. Base qualities are not recorded, but no much larger clone differs from it by a single base.

V loses 2 bases, J loses 6 bases, and the germline ends lie 15 bases apart. The CDR3 runs 14 amino acids, cysteine and phenylalanine included. The retained sequence is limited to the CDR3, 42 bases, with the frame set at the first base. CDR1 SGHRS and CDR2 YFSETQ are derived from the germline V gene. Here is what the overall study found, with its caveats: A small fraction of clonotypes appeared in both the CD4 and CD8 compartments, likely as a result of convergent recombination. Most clones expanded after primary vaccination were re-detected after the booster (around 96% of CD4 and approximately 89% of CD8), suggesting broad memory maintenance. Because abundant contaminating clonotypes from the bulk population could be contained in FACS-sorted repertoires, computational filtering was required. The secondary T-cell response was weaker than the primary response but faster, peaking on day 5 instead of day 15. Only two donors were included in the study, so the extent to which the findings can be generalized is limited.

The sample's treatment or condition label is to be understood as: live attenuated yellow fever vaccine strain. A standard Ficoll-Paque protocol was used to isolate PBMCs from peripheral blood. Dynabeads CD4 and CD8 positive selection kits were used to isolate CD4 and CD8 T-cell fractions. RNA was extracted with TriZol from bulk PBMCs, CD4 and CD8 fractions, and dextramer-positive and dextramer-negative fractions. The sequences come from CD4+ T cells sorted from PBMCs, collected 15 days after the yellow fever booster vaccination. This sequence originates from a man aged 25-45 years who received the YFV17D yellow fever vaccine. This sequence uses TRBV5-1 and TRBJ2-7; the D gene identity is not certain. The DNA sequence is as follows: TGCGCCAGCAGCTTACGTGCGGAGCCGCGCGAGCAGTACTTC. Its protein product is CASSLRAEPREQYF.